Each of the 10 T cell receptor beta chains below was sequenced from the same sample in a study of metastatic and nonmetastatic thyroid tumors. Through MiXCR, TCRdb re-clonotyped the PCR reads. This table has 7,000 or so clones, about 18% appearing once. Thyroid surgery was performed in patients who had received no treatment beforehand. The specimen was adjacent normal tissue. Receptors originate from a male donor with papillary thyroid cancer or a benign thyroid nodule (not recorded which). Some clones in this sample may be carry-over from other donors' samples.

For the CDR3, the DNA is TGTGCCACCCCGGGACATACCACCGGGGAGCTGTTTTTT. Its protein is CATPGHTTGELFF. The chain uses TRBV7-9 and TRBJ2-2; TRBD1 might be the D (6 bases). This CDR3 is built from 13 residues. Trimming cost V 10 bases and J 4 bases, with 13 bases left between them. Germline loops: CDR1 SEHNR, CDR2 FQNEAQ (reference sequence).

Remarks on this clone: One junction end does not reproduce the germline sequence, and a read error may be involved. This chain connects TRBV6-1 to TRBJ1-1, with unresolved D. This CDR3 spans 14 amino acids. Germline CDR1 reads MNHNS; CDR2 reads SASEGT. CDR3 bases: TGTGTCAGCAGTGAATGGAAAGGAGGCACTGAAGCTTTCTTT. This sequence encodes CVSSEWKGGTEAFF.

There are a few counts of this clone. Germline is not matched at one junction end, which may reflect a read error. V gene TRBV27 combines with J gene TRBJ2-7; D may correspond to TRBD1 or TRBD2 (5 bases each). This CDR3 region has 14 residues. The germline V gene encodes CDR1 MNHEY and CDR2 SMNVEV (reference sequence). CDR3 in amino acids: CASSFIGTPYEQYF. As DNA, the CDR3 is TGTGCCAGCAGTTTTATAGGGACCCCCTACGAACAGTACTTC.

This clone was picked up a small number of times. V gene TRBV11-1 combines with J gene TRBJ2-3; D unclear. This CDR3 has 13 amino acids. V was pared by 0 bases and J by 5 bases, with 6 bases between. The germline V gene has CDR1 SGHAT and CDR2 FQDESV (reference sequence). The CDR3 bases are TGTGCCAGCAGCTTAGCGCCTGGAGATACGCAGTATTTT. As protein: CASSLAPGDTQYF.

This clone was seen only a few times. The chain employs TRBV12-3 or TRBV12-4 and TRBJ2-5; D tentatively reads TRBD1 or TRBD2 (5 bases each). CDR3 length equals 11 residues. V lost 7 bases to trimming and J lost 5 bases, with 8 bases between them. The CDR3 protein is CASTWGETQYF. The CDR3 region has the DNA TGTGCCAGCACTTGGGGGGAGACCCAGTACTTC.

The chain combines TRBV3-1 with TRBJ1-4, with TRBD1 matching over 7 bases. CDR3 length: 14 amino acids. CDR1 is LGHDT, CDR2 YNNKEL, per germline (reference sequence). With V trimmed by 5 bases and J by 7 bases, 7 bases remained unmatched. In DNA form, the CDR3 reads TGTGCCAGCAGCGTGACAGGGAAAGGTGAAAAACTGTTTTTT. It encodes CASSVTGKGEKLFF.

This clone has a count of ten or more. This chain uses TRBV5-8 with TRBJ2-7, with D perhaps assigned TRBD1 or TRBD2 (5 bases each). The CDR3 has 16 residues. Germline CDR1 and CDR2: SGHTS and YDEGEE. V gave up 2 bases and J gave up 3 bases, with 18 bases separating them. This CDR3 reads CASSLEGHRRFYEQYF. CDR3 coding DNA: TGTGCCAGCAGCTTAGAGGGGCACCGTCGTTTCTACGAGCAGTACTTC.

This clone appeared a few times. V usage is TRBV12-3 or TRBV12-4 and J usage is TRBJ1-6; D is ambiguous. The V end lost 5 bases, the J end lost 6 bases, and 11 bases lay between the germline ends. The CDR3 is 14 amino acids. This CDR3 reads CASSPQETNSPLHF. The CDR3 DNA sequence: TGTGCCAGCAGTCCCCAGGAGACTAATTCACCCCTCCACTTT.

By proportion, this clone is medium-sized. The V call is TRBV19, the J call TRBJ1-3, with D perhaps TRBD1 (6 bases). Per germline, CDR1 LNHDA and CDR2 SQIVND (reference sequence). The CDR3 extends over 16 amino acids. The V gene lost 4 bases and the J gene lost 0 bases, with 13 bases spanning the gap. The CDR3 DNA follows: TGTGCCAGTAGTAACCCTGGACAGCGCTCTGGAAACACCATATATTTT. This translates into CASSNPGQRSGNTIYF. Full variable domain (rest looked up from reference TRBV19 and TRBJ1-3): DGGITQSPKYLFRKEGQNVTLSCEQNLNHDAMYWYRQDPGQGLRLIYYSQIVNDFQKGDIAEGYSVSREKKESFPLTVTSAQKNPTAFYLCASSNPGQRSGNTIYFGEGSWLTVV.

This clone has a handful of counts. J is TRBJ2-1 and V is TRBV19; 7 positions agree with TRBD2. Germline-derived CDR1 and CDR2 are LNHDA and SQIVND (reference sequence). V lost 4 bases to trimming and J lost 9 bases; unmatched junction nucleotides: 9. This CDR3 spans 14 amino acids. The CDR3 reads CASSNFISSGEQFF. Written as DNA, the CDR3 is TGTGCCAGTAGTAACTTTATATCTAGCGGTGAGCAGTTCTTC. Using reference TRBV19 and TRBJ2-1 for the parts outside the CDR3, the full variable domain is DGGITQSPKYLFRKEGQNVTLSCEQNLNHDAMYWYRQDPGQGLRLIYYSQIVNDFQKGDIAEGYSVSREKKESFPLTVTSAQKNPTAFYLCASSNFISSGEQFFGPGTRLTVL.